The T cell receptor beta chain under discussion was sequenced for a study of response to subunit inactivated influenza vaccine. Study-level results: Authors suggested each seasonal influenza vaccination recruits few new T cells.

TCRdb re-derived calls from the RT-PCR reads in MiXCR, one entry per CDR3 protein. The profile shows hundreds of thousands of distinct CDR3 sequences, about 15% of them singletons. V gave up 3 bases and J gave up 3 bases, with 14 bases separating them. This CDR3 contains 15 residues. CDR1 and CDR2 from the germline V gene are MDHEN and SYDVKM. As to this clonotype: What it recognizes is unknown.

V is TRBV28 and J is TRBJ2-5; no clear D gene. Sequenced here: PBMCs from blood, sampled less than 15 days before vaccination. The receptor's source is a man between 50 and 59 years old who received an inactivated influenza vaccine. The CDR3 sequence: CASSLSGLVKETQYF. The CDR3 DNA sequence: TGTGCCAGCAGTTTGTCTGGGCTTGTAAAAGAGACCCAGTACTTC.